This TCR beta chain was sequenced during a study of T cells in Graves' hyperthyroidism and ophthalmopathy. Study-wide background: Peripheral blood sampling occurred at initial diagnosis, before any treatment.

RNA transcripts yielded amplified TCR beta CDR3 regions. In the first-round RT-PCR of the TCR CDR3, the HTBI primer set was used. Each CDR3 protein is one row after TCRdb ran MiXCR on the multiplex PCR reads. The sample carries over 500,000 distinct CDR3 sequences, roughly 16% recorded once. This CDR3 is built from 14 residues. Deletions cut 6 bases from V and 4 bases from J, with 16 bases between. This clonotype was counted only a few times. Uncontrolled infection, other autoimmune disease, pregnancy or lactation disqualified patients from enrolment. This chain connects TRBV12-3 or TRBV12-4 to TRBJ2-7; perhaps TRBD2 as D (5 bases). Sequenced input: blood. The TCR originated in a woman aged 25-40 years with Graves' ophthalmopathy. Here the CDR3 reads CASSRTRRAYEQYF. The CDR3, as DNA: TGTGCCAGCAGCAGGACCCGGCGGGCTTACGAGCAGTACTTC.